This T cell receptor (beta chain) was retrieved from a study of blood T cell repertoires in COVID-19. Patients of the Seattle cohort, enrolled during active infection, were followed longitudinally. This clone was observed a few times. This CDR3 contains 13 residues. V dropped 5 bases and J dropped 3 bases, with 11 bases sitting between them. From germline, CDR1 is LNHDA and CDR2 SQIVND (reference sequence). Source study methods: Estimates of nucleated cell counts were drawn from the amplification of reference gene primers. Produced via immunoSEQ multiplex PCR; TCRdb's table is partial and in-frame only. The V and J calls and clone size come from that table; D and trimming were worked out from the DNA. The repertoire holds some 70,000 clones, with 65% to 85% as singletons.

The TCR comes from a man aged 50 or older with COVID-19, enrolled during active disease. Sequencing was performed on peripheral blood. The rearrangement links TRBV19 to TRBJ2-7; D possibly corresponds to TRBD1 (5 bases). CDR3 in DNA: TGTGCCAGTAGTGCTCAGGGCTTCTACGAGCAGTACTTC. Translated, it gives CASSAQGFYEQYF.